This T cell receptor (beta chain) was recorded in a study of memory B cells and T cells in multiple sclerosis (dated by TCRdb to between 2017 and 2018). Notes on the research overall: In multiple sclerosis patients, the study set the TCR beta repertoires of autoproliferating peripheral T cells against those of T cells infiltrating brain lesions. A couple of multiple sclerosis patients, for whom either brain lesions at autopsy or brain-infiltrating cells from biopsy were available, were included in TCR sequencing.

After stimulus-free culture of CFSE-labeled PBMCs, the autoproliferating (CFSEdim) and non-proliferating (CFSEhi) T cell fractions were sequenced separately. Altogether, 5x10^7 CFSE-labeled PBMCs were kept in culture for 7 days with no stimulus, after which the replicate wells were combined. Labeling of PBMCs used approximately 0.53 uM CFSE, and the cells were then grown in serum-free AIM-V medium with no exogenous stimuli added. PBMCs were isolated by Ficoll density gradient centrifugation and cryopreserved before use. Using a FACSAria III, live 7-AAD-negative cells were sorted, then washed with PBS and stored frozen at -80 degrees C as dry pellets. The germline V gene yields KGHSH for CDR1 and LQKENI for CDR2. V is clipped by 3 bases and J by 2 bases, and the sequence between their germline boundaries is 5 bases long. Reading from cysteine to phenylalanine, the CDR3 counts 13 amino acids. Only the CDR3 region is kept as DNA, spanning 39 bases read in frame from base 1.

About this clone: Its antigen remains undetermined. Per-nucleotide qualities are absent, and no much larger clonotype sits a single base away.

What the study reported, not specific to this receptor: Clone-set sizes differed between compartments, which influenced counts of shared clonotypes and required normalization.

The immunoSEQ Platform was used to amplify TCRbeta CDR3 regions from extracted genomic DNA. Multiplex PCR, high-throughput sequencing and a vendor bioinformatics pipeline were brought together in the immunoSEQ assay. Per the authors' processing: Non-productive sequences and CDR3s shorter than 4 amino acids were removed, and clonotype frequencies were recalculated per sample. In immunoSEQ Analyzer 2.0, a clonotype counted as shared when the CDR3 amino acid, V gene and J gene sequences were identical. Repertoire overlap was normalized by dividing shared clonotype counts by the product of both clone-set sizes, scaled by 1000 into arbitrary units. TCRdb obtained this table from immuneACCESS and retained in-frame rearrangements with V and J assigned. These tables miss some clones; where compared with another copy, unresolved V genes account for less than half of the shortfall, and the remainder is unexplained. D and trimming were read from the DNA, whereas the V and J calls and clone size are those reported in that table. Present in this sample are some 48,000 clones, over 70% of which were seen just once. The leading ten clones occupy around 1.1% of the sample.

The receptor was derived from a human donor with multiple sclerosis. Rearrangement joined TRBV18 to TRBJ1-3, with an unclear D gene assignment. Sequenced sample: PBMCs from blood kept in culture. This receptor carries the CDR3 CASSPAAGNTIYF. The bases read TGTGCCAGCTCACCCGCGGCTGGAAACACCATATATTTT. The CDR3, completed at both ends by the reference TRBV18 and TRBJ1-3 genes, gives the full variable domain NAGVMQNPRHLVRRRGQEARLRCSPMKGHSHVYWYRQLPEEGLKFMVYLQKENIIDESGMPKERFSAEFPKEGPSILRIQQVVRGDSAAYFCASSPAAGNTIYFGEGSWLTVV.